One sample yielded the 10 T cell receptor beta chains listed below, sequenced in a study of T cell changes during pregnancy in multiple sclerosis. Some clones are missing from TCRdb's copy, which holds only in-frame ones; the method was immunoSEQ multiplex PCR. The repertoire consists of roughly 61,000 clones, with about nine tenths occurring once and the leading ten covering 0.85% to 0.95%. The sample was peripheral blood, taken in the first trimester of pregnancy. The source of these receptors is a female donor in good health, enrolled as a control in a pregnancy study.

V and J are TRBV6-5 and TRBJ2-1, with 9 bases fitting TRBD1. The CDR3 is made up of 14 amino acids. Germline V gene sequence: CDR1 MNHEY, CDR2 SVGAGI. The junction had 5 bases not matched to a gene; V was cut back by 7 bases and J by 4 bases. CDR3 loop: CASTKGQGYNEQFF. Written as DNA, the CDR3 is TGTGCCAGCACCAAGGGACAGGGATACAATGAGCAGTTCTTC.

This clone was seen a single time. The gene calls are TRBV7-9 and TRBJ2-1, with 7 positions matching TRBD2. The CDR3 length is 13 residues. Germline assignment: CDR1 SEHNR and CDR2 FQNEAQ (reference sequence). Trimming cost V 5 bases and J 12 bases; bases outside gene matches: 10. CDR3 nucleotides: TGTGCCAGCAGCGCCCCGCCGGGACTATGGCAGTTCTTC. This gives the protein CASSAPPGLWQFF.

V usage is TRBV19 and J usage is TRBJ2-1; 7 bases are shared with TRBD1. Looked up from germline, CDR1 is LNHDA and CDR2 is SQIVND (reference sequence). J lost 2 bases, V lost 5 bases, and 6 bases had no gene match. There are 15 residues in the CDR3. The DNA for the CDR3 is TGTGCCAGTAGTCTACAGGGGATACCCTACAATGAGCAGTTCTTC. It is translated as CASSLQGIPYNEQFF.

CDR3 DNA: TGTGCCAGCAGTGAAGGACAGGGCAGTTACTACGAGCAGTACTTC. This sequence encodes CASSEGQGSYYEQYF. The chain is built from TRBV6-1 and TRBJ2-7, with 7 nucleotides matching TRBD1. Losses at the gene ends were 1 base for V and 3 bases for J; bases not matched to a gene: 6. Germline values: CDR1 MNHNS, CDR2 SASEGT. The CDR3 has 15 residues.

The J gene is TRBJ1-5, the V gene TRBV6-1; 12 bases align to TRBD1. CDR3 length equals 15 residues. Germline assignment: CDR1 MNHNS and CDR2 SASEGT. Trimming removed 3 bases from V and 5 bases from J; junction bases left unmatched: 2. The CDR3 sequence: CASSDGTGGHQPQHF. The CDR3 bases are TGTGCCAGCAGTGATGGGACAGGGGGCCATCAGCCCCAGCATTTT.

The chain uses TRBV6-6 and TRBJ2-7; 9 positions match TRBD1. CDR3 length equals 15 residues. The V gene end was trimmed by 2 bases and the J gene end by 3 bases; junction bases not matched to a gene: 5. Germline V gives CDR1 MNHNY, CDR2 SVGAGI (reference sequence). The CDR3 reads CASSYHGTGHYEQYF. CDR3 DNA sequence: TGTGCCAGCAGTTACCACGGGACAGGGCACTACGAGCAGTACTTC.

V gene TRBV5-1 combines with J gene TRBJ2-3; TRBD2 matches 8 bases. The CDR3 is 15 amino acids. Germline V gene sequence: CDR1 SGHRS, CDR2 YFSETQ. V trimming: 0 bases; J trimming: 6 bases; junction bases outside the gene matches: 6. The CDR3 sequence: CASSLVQRGYDTQYF. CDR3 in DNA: TGCGCCAGCAGCTTGGTACAGCGGGGGTACGATACGCAGTATTTT.

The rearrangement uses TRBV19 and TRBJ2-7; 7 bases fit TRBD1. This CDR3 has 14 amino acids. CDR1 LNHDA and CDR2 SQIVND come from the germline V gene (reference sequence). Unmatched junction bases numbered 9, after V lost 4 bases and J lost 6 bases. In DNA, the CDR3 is TGTGCCAGTAGTAGCACAGGGGCGATGACCGAGCAGTACTTC. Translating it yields CASSSTGAMTEQYF.

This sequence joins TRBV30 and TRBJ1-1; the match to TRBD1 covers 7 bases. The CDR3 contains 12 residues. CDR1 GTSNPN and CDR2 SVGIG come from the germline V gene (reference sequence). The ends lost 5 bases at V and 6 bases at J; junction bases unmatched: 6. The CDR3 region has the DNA TGTGCCTGGGACAGGGTCGCCGCTGAAGCTTTCTTT. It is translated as CAWDRVAAEAFF.

Here the CDR3 DNA reads TGTGCCAGTACCCTAACAGGGAGTACTGAAGCTTTCTTT. This translates into CASTLTGSTEAFF. The V call is TRBV19, the J call TRBJ1-1; perhaps TRBD1 as D (6 bases). V lost 7 bases and J lost 5, with 14 bases in between. The CDR3 runs 13 residues. Germline V CDR1 and CDR2: LNHDA, SQIVND (reference sequence). Full variable domain (missing parts from reference TRBV19 and TRBJ1-1): DGGITQSPKYLFRKEGQNVTLSCEQNLNHDAMYWYRQDPGQGLRLIYYSQIVNDFQKGDIAEGYSVSREKKESFPLTVTSAQKNPTAFYLCASTLTGSTEAFFGQGTRLTVV.